This TCR beta chain was observed in a study of OX40 agonist ivuxolimab in advanced cancers. Findings of the study overall: There were, on average, more expanded clones in CD8+ T cells than in CD4+. The work left the antigen specificity of expanded peripheral T cells undetermined.

Enrollment shut out patients with autoimmune disease history or systemic immunosuppression. The protocol was immunoSEQ multiplex PCR, while the TCRdb copy is restricted to in-frame clones and leaves out a portion. Seen here are some 18,000 clones, 84% observed once, and the top ten hold more than 13%. Note on this clone: Its antigen is not identified.

V gave up 0 bases and J gave up 5 bases, with 12 bases separating them. Germline CDR1 is SGHNT and CDR2 is YENEEA. CDR3 length equals 15 residues. Material: CD4+ or CD8+ T cells sorted from blood, obtained in a trial of the OX40 agonist ivuxolimab. V usage is TRBV11-3 and J usage is TRBJ2-3; tentatively, D is TRBD1 or TRBD2 (6 bases each). The TCR sequence derives from an adult with an advanced solid tumor such as melanoma, head and neck, liver or kidney cancer. The chain's CDR3 is CASSLDHGGRDTQYF. CDR3 nucleotide sequence: TGTGCCAGCAGCTTAGATCATGGGGGGCGAGATACGCAGTATTTT. The full variable domain, completed using reference TRBV11-3 and TRBJ2-3, is EAGVVQSPRYKIIEKKQPVAFWCNPISGHNTLYWYLQNLGQGPELLIRYENEEAVDDSQLPKDRFSAERLKGVDSTLKIQPAELGDSAVYLCASSLDHGGRDTQYFGPGTRLTVL.